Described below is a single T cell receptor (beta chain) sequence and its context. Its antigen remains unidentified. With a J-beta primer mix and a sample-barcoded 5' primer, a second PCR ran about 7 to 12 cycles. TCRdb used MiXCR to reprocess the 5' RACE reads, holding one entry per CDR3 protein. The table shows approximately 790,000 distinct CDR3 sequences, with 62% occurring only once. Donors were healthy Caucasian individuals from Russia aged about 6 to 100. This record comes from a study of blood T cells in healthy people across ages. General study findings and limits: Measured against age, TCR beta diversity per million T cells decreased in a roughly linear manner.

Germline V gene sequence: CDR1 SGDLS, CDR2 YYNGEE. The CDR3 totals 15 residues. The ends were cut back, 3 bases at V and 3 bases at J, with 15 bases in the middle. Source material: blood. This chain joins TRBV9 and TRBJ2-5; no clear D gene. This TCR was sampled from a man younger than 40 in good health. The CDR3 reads CASSEHPRVEETQYF. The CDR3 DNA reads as TGTGCCAGCAGCGAACACCCTAGGGTGGAAGAGACCCAGTACTTC. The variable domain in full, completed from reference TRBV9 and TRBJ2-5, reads DSGVTQTPKHLITATGQRVTLRCSPRSGDLSVYWYQQSLDQGLQFLIQYYNGEERAKGNILERFSAQQFPDLHSELNLSSLELGDSALYFCASSEHPRVEETQYFGPGTRLLVL.